These T cell receptor beta chains were read from a single sample in a study of blood T cells in healthy people across ages. TCRdb re-called the 5' RACE reads through MiXCR, storing one row per CDR3 protein. Among about 590,000 distinct CDR3 sequences, around 31% were seen once, and the ten largest hold 15% to 17%. Sample: blood. The receptors derive from a woman older than 75 in good health. CDR3s leave out the opening cysteine and the closing phenylalanine or tryptophan. Fields, in order: J gene, V gene, CDR3 protein.

TRBJ1-2 TRBV27 ASSKGVNYGYT
TRBJ2-5 TRBV7-2 ASSLIGGGVQETQY
TRBJ2-6 TRBV5-4 ASSLWGSGANVLT
TRBJ2-5 TRBV28 ATATLPGRREGETQY
TRBJ1-2 TRBV20-1 SATTSGGAGYGYT
TRBJ1-2 TRBV7-9 ASSLVGDYGYT
TRBJ1-1 TRBV20-1 SARDWSGVNTEAF
TRBJ2-2 TRBV5-4 ASSLLKKAGELF
TRBJ2-7 TRBV5-1 ASSAFPTLSYEQY
TRBJ2-3 TRBV7-2 ASSSGDYRTDTQY
TRBJ2-7 TRBV27 ATRGTVSYEQY
TRBJ1-1 TRBV3-1 ASSQDGGRAEAF
- TRBV20-1 SARDRTGYRYEQY
TRBJ1-1 TRBV6-1 ASSGTRGWTEAF
TRBJ2-7 TRBV9 ASSVEGTSGAVEQY
TRBJ2-3 TRBV3-1 ASSQIVPDTQY
TRBJ2-3 TRBV20-1 SARADLSTSGGAGYTDTQY
TRBJ2-7 TRBV6-1 ASSEGTASSYEQY
TRBJ2-7 TRBV28 ASSVGGLAGGRTLSSYEQY
TRBJ1-5 TRBV20-1 SARGMGDQPQH
TRBJ1-5 TRBV3-1 ASSQGGGAGGRRPQH
TRBJ1-1 TRBV7-2 ASSPGGEPSNTEAF
TRBJ2-5 TRBV15 ATSRARDRGETQY
TRBJ2-3 TRBV27 ASTLLGGIWTDTQY
TRBJ1-6 TRBV27 ASSLSVQGPSPLH
TRBJ2-7 TRBV6-2/TRBV6-3 ASSYPGGREAQY
TRBJ1-1 TRBV9 ASSAAARPNTEAF
TRBJ2-3 TRBV12-5 ASGPPAGGGSDTQY
TRBJ2-5 TRBV20-1 SARQETQY
TRBJ2-5 TRBV20-1 SARAGHGQGAETQY
TRBJ2-7 TRBV6-1 ASSAGESSYGQY
TRBJ2-5 TRBV29-1 SARTVLQETQY
TRBJ2-1 TRBV20-1 SAVPRRVAYNEQF
TRBJ1-2 TRBV9 ASSVATGVGYGYT
TRBJ2-1 TRBV6-6 ASSYVGGGLTFTNEQF
TRBJ2-3 TRBV27 ASSLFGGGSTDTQY
TRBJ1-2 TRBV10-3 AISESKLASHGYT
TRBJ2-5 TRBV7-6 ASSPRRLTQY
TRBJ2-5 TRBV11-1 ASSLCSQGWREQY
TRBJ2-1 TRBV7-3 ASSLDVLGGNEQF
TRBJ1-3 TRBV11-1 ASSLATGGGNTIY
- TRBV18 ASGGEDRYEQY
TRBJ2-5 TRBV14 ASSDAGTGLFQETQY
TRBJ2-3 TRBV20-1 SANVEGYEAGTDTQY
TRBJ1-2 TRBV20-1 SASLVSGTGAGYT
TRBJ2-7 TRBV2 ASSEVVGRQYEQY
TRBJ1-1 TRBV4-2 ASSQDTDTEAF
TRBJ2-5 TRBV20-1 SATPNPETQY
TRBJ1-3 TRBV3-1 ASSLGPNGNTIY
TRBJ1-2 TRBV12-3/TRBV12-4 ASSPPHRDERGYT
- TRBV30 ALNLGYEQY
TRBJ1-2 TRBV6-4 ASSADGTNYGYT
TRBJ2-7 TRBV5-1 ASSPSGQGGNEQY